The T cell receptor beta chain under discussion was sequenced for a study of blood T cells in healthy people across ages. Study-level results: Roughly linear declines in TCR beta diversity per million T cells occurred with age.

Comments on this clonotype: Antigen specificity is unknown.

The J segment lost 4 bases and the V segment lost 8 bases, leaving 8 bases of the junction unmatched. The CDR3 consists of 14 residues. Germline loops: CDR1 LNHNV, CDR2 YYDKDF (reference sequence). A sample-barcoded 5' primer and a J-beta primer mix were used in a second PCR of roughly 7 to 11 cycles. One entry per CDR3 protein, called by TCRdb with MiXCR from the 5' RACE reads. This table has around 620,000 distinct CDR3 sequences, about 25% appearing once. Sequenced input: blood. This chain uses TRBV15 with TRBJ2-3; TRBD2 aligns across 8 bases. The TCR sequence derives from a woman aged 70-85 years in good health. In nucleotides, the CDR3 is TGTGCCACCCGGGAGGGCCGGCGCGCAGATACGCAGTATTTT. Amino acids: CATREGRRADTQYF.